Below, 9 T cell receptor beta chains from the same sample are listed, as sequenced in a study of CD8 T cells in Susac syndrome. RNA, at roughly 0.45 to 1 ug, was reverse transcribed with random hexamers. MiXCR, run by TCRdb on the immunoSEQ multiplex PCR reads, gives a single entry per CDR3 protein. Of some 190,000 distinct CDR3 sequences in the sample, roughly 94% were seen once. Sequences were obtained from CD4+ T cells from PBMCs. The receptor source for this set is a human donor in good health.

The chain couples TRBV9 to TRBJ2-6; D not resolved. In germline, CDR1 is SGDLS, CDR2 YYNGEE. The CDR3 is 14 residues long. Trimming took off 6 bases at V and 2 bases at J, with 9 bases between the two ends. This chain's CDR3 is CASTDTPGANVLTF. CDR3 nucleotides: TGTGCCAGCACCGACACTCCTGGGGCCAACGTCCTGACTTTC.

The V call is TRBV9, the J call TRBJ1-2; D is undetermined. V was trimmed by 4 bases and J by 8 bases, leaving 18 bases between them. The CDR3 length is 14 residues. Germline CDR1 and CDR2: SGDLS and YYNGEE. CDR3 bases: TGTGCCAGCAGCATCACATCAACCCCTGGGGGCTACACCTTC. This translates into CASSITSTPGGYTF.

In DNA form, the CDR3 reads TGTGCCACCAGTGATGAGTCGGGTCCCTCCTACGAGCAGTACGTC. Its protein is CATSDESGPSYEQYV. The chain joins TRBV24-1 to TRBJ2-7; D remains ambiguous. The CDR3 covers 15 residues. Germline values: CDR1 KGHDR, CDR2 SFDVKD. Trimming removed 3 bases from V and 0 bases from J, with 11 bases in between.

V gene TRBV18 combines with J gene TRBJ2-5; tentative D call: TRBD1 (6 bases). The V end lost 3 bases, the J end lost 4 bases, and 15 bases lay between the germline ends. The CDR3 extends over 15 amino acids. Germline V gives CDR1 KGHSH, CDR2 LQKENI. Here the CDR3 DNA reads TGTGCCAGCTCACCTTCACAGGGTATGAGAGAGACCCAGTACTTC. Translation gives CASSPSQGMRETQYF.

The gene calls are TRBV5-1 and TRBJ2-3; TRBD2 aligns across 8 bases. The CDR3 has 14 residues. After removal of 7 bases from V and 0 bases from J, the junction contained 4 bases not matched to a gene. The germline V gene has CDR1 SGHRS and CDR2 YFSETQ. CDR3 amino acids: CASAGGPSTDTQYF. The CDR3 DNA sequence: TGCGCCAGCGCGGGGGGCCCGAGCACAGATACGCAGTATTTT.

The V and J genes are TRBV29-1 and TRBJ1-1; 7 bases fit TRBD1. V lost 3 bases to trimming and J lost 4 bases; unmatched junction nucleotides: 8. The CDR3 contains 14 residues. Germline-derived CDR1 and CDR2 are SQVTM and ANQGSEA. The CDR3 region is CSVELQGSGTEAFF. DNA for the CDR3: TGCAGCGTTGAGCTACAGGGGAGTGGCACTGAAGCTTTCTTT. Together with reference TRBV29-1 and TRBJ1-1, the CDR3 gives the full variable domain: SAVISQKPSRDICQRGTSLTIQCQVDSQVTMMFWYRQQPGQSLTLIATANQGSEATYESGFVIDKFPISRPNLTFSTLTVSNMSPEDSSIYLCSVELQGSGTEAFFGQGTRLTVV.

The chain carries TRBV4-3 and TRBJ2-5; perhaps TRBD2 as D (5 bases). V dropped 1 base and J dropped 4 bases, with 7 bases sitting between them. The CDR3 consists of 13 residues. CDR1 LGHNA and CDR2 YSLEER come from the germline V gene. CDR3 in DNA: TGCGCCAGCAGCCAAGGGGAGCTAGAGACCCAGTACTTC. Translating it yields CASSQGELETQYF.

The CDR3 here is CASLWLAGGEEQFF. The CDR3 nucleotides read TGTGCCTCCCTTTGGCTAGCGGGAGGAGAGGAGCAGTTCTTC. The chain links TRBV30 to TRBJ2-1, with 11 bases aligning to TRBD2. This CDR3 has 14 residues. V trimming: 7 bases; J trimming: 10 bases; junction bases outside the gene matches: 12. CDR1 GTSNPN and CDR2 SVGIG come from the germline V gene (reference sequence).

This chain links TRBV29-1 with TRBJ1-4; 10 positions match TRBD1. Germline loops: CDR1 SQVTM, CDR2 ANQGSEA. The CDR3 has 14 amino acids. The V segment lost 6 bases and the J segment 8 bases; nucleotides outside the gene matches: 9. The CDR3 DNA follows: TGCAGCGTCGAGGGACAGGGGAGTCGCGAAAAACTGTTTTTT. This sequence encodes CSVEGQGSREKLFF.